This entry concerns a single T cell receptor (beta chain). Its antigen is still unknown. There are 16 residues in the CDR3. From germline, CDR1 is SGHRS and CDR2 YFSETQ. V shed 0 bases and J shed 4 bases, with 11 bases lying between them. This sample was taken from a study of T cell responses to AZD1222 COVID-19 vaccine. General study points: Scientists sampled the repertoires only once the peak T cell response had passed. The study found vaccine-associated CD4 TCRs spanning spike, dominant at 160-218 and 743-854. As reported, nearly half of all spike-specific TCRs target variant regions that are unmutated.

The table came from immunoSEQ multiplex PCR; TCRdb's copy has only in-frame clones and leaves some out. The sample consists of tens of thousands of clones, roughly 89% of them appearing once. The source of this sequence is an adult in good health. The source was peripheral blood, collected on day 0 of AZD1222 vaccination. The chain couples TRBV5-1 to TRBJ1-6; D may be TRBD1 (5 bases). This chain's CDR3 is CASSLAAGEYNSPLHF. The DNA of the CDR3 is TGCGCCAGCAGCTTGGCCGCGGGGGAATATAATTCACCCCTCCACTTT. Combining the CDR3 with reference TRBV5-1 and TRBJ1-6 gives the whole variable domain KAGVTQTPRYLIKTRGQQVTLSCSPISGHRSVSWYQQTPGQGLQFLFEYFSETQRNKGNFPGRFSGRQFSNSRSEMNVSTLELGDSALYLCASSLAAGEYNSPLHFGNGTRLTVT.